A few counts support the clone carrying this T cell receptor (beta chain). These data originate in a study of naive and memory T cell subsets. Two oligonucleotides, mixed equimolar, formed the beta constant-region primer covering TRBC1 and TRBC2. Nested alpha and beta constant-region primers with the SP2 primer drove four PCR rounds on ligated cDNA. Via MiXCR, TCRdb re-called the UMI-ligation and nested PCR reads, giving one row per CDR3 protein. Of 95,000 to 150,000 distinct CDR3 sequences listed, approximately 37% were seen once; the top ten hold approximately 0.9%. The germline V and J ends were trimmed by 1 base and 4 bases, with 17 bases remaining between them. Germline V gene data show CDR1 as SGHTA and CDR2 as FQGNSA. The length of the CDR3 is 17 residues.

V is TRBV7-2 and J is TRBJ1-5; maybe TRBD1 (5 bases). Sample: central memory CD4+ T cells from blood. The sequence derives from a human donor in good health. The CDR3 DNA reads TGTGCCAGCAGCTTAGTAATGGGGGGGGGTGGTAATCAGCCCCAGCATTTT. Its protein is CASSLVMGGGGNQPQHF.